These T cell receptor beta chains were read from a single sample in a study of cytomegalovirus exposure and HLA in healthy donors. Sequencing used immunoSEQ multiplex PCR; TCRdb keeps in-frame clones, though not all of them. The sample yields 150,000 to 250,000 clones, roughly 80% seen once. Sequenced sample: PBMCs. These receptors came from a woman between 45 and 65 years old in good health and CMV-seropositive. Each CDR3 is given with its conserved first and last residue. The D gene is left open where the match is weak. Clone size appears in some rows only: once, few, many, or a class for an expanded clone.

V: TRBV7-2; D: -; size: -; J: TRBJ2-2; CDR3: CASSLSGTAGELFF; DNA: TGTGCCAGCAGCTTATCGGGTACGGCCGGGGAGCTGTTTTTT
V: TRBV2; D: TRBD1; size: medium-sized; J: TRBJ2-6; CDR3: CASTKTGDAGANGLTF; DNA: TGTGCCAGCACTAAGACAGGGGACGCTGGGGCCAACGGCCTGACTTTC
V: TRBV19; D: TRBD1; size: -; J: TRBJ2-2; CDR3: CASSISRDRGGTGELFF; DNA: TGTGCCAGTAGTATTTCCCGGGACAGGGGTGGGACCGGGGAGCTGTTTTTT
V: TRBV18; D: TRBD1; size: -; J: TRBJ1-6; CDR3: CASSPYRDRGQSPLHF; DNA: TGTGCCAGCTCACCTTACCGGGACAGGGGACAATCACCCCTCCACTTT
V: TRBV7-6; D: -; size: once; J: TRBJ2-7; CDR3: CASSLTGDEQYF; DNA: TGTGCCAGCAGCTTGACAGGAGACGAGCAGTACTTC
V: TRBV15; D: -; size: few; J: TRBJ1-6; CDR3: CATSRDQGQNNSPLHF; DNA: TGTGCCACCAGCAGAGATCAGGGCCAGAATAATTCACCCCTCCACTTT
V: TRBV27; D: TRBD1; size: -; J: TRBJ1-1; CDR3: CASSLSGTGYTEAFF; DNA: TGTGCCAGCAGTTTATCCGGGACAGGGTACACTGAAGCTTTCTTT
V: TRBV10-2; D: -; size: -; J: TRBJ2-3; CDR3: CASTGTSVDTQYF; DNA: TGCGCCAGCACCGGGACTTCGGTGGATACGCAGTATTTT
V: TRBV19; D: TRBD1; size: once; J: TRBJ1-6; CDR3: CASSTTQGAYNSPLHF; DNA: TGTGCCAGTAGTACGACACAGGGGGCCTATAATTCACCCCTCCACTTT
V: TRBV6-1; D: -; size: -; J: TRBJ1-6; CDR3: CASSLNSPLHF; DNA: TGTGCCAGCAGTCTTAATTCACCCCTCCACTTT
V: TRBV19; D: TRBD1; size: -; J: TRBJ2-2; CDR3: CASRRTGPNTGELFF; DNA: TGTGCCAGTAGAAGGACAGGGCCGAACACCGGGGAGCTGTTTTTT
V: TRBV4-2; D: -; size: -; J: TRBJ1-3; CDR3: CASSQEVRGPPGNTIYF; DNA: TGTGCCAGCAGCCAAGAAGTGAGAGGGCCCCCTGGAAACACCATATATTTT
V: TRBV15; D: -; size: -; J: TRBJ2-7; CDR3: CATSTQGGARQYF; DNA: TGTGCCACCAGCACCCAAGGGGGGGCTAGGCAGTACTTC
V: TRBV30; D: -; size: -; J: TRBJ1-5; CDR3: CAWSVRTVNQPQHF; DNA: TGTGCCTGGAGTGTTAGGACAGTCAATCAGCCCCAGCATTTT
V: TRBV7-3; D: -; size: -; J: TRBJ1-1; CDR3: CASSPGRGMNTEAFF; DNA: TGTGCCAGCAGCCCCGGACGGGGGATGAACACTGAAGCTTTCTTT
V: TRBV28; D: TRBD2; size: -; J: TRBJ2-4; CDR3: CASGMRGDIQYF; DNA: TGTGCCAGCGGAATGCGGGGGGACATTCAGTACTTC
V: TRBV19; D: -; size: -; J: TRBJ2-1; CDR3: CASSITPGQIYNEQFF; DNA: TGTGCCAGTAGTATTACCCCCGGACAAATCTACAATGAGCAGTTCTTC
V: TRBV5-7; D: -; size: few; J: TRBJ2-5; CDR3: CASRTDRVQETQYF; DNA: TGTGCCAGCAGAACCGATCGGGTCCAAGAGACCCAGTACTTC
V: TRBV11-3; D: -; size: -; J: TRBJ2-7; CDR3: CASSLGAGNAYEQYF; DNA: TGTGCCAGCAGCTTAGGGGCAGGGAATGCCTACGAGCAGTACTTC
V: TRBV7-2; D: -; size: -; J: TRBJ1-5; CDR3: CASSSGQNQPQHF; DNA: TGTGCCAGCAGCTCCGGACAGAATCAGCCCCAGCATTTT
V: TRBV4-3; D: TRBD2; size: -; J: TRBJ2-5; CDR3: CASSLAAGDQETQYF; DNA: TGCGCCAGCAGCCTCGCCGCGGGGGACCAAGAGACCCAGTACTTC
V: TRBV21-1; D: -; size: few; J: TRBJ2-2; CDR3: CASSRDFVTGELFF; DNA: TGTGCCAGCAGCAGGGACTTCGTCACCGGGGAGCTGTTTTTT
V: TRBV28; D: -; size: -; J: TRBJ1-5; CDR3: CASSSTSNQPQHF; DNA: TGTGCCAGCAGTTCTACTAGCAATCAGCCCCAGCATTTT
V: TRBV19; D: TRBD1; size: -; J: TRBJ1-2; CDR3: CASSINRDRGNGYTF; DNA: TGTGCCAGTAGTATAAACCGGGACAGGGGCAATGGCTACACCTTC
V: TRBV5-4; D: TRBD2; size: few; J: TRBJ2-5; CDR3: CASSLQGAVRLAGGETQYF; DNA: TGTGCCAGCTCCCTCCAGGGGGCTGTAAGACTAGCGGGGGGAGAGACCCAGTACTTC
V: TRBV7-9; D: -; size: -; J: TRBJ2-7; CDR3: CSSSLKEDSLSYEQYF; DNA: TGTTCCAGCAGCCTAAAAGAGGACAGCCTGTCCTACGAGCAGTACTTC
V: TRBV19; D: TRBD2; size: few; J: TRBJ2-1; CDR3: CASSPGGTSGSYNEQFF; DNA: TGTGCCAGTAGCCCCGGGGGGACTAGCGGGAGCTACAATGAGCAGTTCTTC
V: TRBV10-3; D: -; size: -; J: TRBJ1-2; CDR3: CAISDPRVYGYTF; DNA: TGTGCCATCAGTGACCCCAGGGTTTATGGCTACACCTTC
V: TRBV19; D: TRBD2; size: -; J: TRBJ2-1; CDR3: CASRSSGKSEQFF; DNA: TGTGCCAGTAGGAGTAGCGGGAAAAGTGAGCAGTTCTTC
V: TRBV19; D: TRBD2; size: -; J: TRBJ2-3; CDR3: CASTLTPLTGLAAPHTQYF; DNA: TGTGCCAGTACCCTAACCCCCCTGACGGGGCTAGCGGCTCCACATACGCAGTATTTT
V: TRBV28; D: TRBD2; size: -; J: TRBJ2-7; CDR3: CASSTPGTSGFYEQYF; DNA: TGTGCCAGCAGTACACCCGGGACTAGCGGTTTCTACGAGCAGTACTTC
V: TRBV5-4; D: TRBD2; size: -; J: TRBJ2-5; CDR3: CASSWTSGGRETQYF; DNA: TGTGCCAGCAGCTGGACTAGCGGGGGGCGGGAGACCCAGTACTTC
V: TRBV28; D: TRBD1; size: -; J: TRBJ1-2; CDR3: CASTAGGTGKPYGYTF; DNA: TGTGCCAGCACCGCGGGCGGGACAGGGAAACCCTATGGCTACACCTTC
V: TRBV10-3; D: TRBD1; size: -; J: TRBJ2-2; CDR3: CAISEGGPGELFF; DNA: TGTGCCATCAGTGAAGGGGGCCCCGGGGAGCTGTTTTTT
V: TRBV5-4; D: TRBD1; size: once; J: TRBJ2-7; CDR3: CASSYPGQGALGEQYF; DNA: TGTGCCAGCAGCTACCCGGGACAGGGTGCGCTTGGGGAGCAGTACTTC
V: TRBV11-2; D: TRBD2; size: few; J: TRBJ2-1; CDR3: CASSLGTSSPEQFF; DNA: TGTGCCAGCAGCTTAGGGACTAGCAGTCCTGAGCAGTTCTTC
V: TRBV7-2; D: TRBD2; size: -; J: TRBJ2-7; CDR3: CASSLGGLAGVGEQYF; DNA: TGTGCCAGCAGCTTAGGGGGACTAGCGGGGGTTGGGGAGCAGTACTTC
V: TRBV2; D: -; size: -; J: TRBJ2-7; CDR3: CASSGDTFYEQYF; DNA: TGTGCCAGCAGCGGGGACACCTTCTACGAGCAGTACTTC
V: TRBV7-8; D: -; size: -; J: TRBJ1-4; CDR3: CASSLAPSGLFF; DNA: TGTGCCAGCAGCTTAGCACCCAGCGGGCTGTTTTTT
V: TRBV6-5; D: -; size: -; J: TRBJ2-5; CDR3: CASSGSLGETQYF; DNA: TGTGCCAGCAGTGGGTCCCTCGGGGAGACCCAGTACTTC
V: TRBV18; D: TRBD1; size: -; J: TRBJ2-1; CDR3: CASSPGTVQYNEQFF; DNA: TGTGCCAGCTCACCGGGGACAGTACAGTACAATGAGCAGTTCTTC
V: TRBV15; D: -; size: -; J: TRBJ2-1; CDR3: CATSRALYNEQFF; DNA: TGTGCCACCAGCAGAGCCCTTTACAATGAGCAGTTCTTC
V: TRBV9; D: TRBD2; size: -; J: TRBJ2-3; CDR3: CASSPNLVRRGGEDTQYF; DNA: TGTGCCAGCAGCCCTAACCTGGTCCGGCGGGGGGGCGAAGATACGCAGTATTTT
V: TRBV4-1; D: TRBD2; size: -; J: TRBJ2-5; CDR3: CASSQTRSGSAGETQYF; DNA: TGCGCCAGCAGCCAAACTCGTAGCGGGAGCGCGGGAGAGACCCAGTACTTC
V: TRBV11-2; D: -; size: -; J: TRBJ2-7; CDR3: CASSQHYEQYF; DNA: TGTGCCAGCAGCCAACATTACGAGCAGTACTTC